The 21 T cell receptor beta chains given below trace back to one sample, sequenced in a study of OX40 agonist ivuxolimab in advanced cancers. Generated by immunoSEQ multiplex PCR, the TCRdb table keeps only in-frame clones and is missing some. This table has approximately 89,000 clones, about 86% appearing once. The sequencing here drew on CD4+ or CD8+ T cells sorted from blood, taken in a trial of the OX40 agonist ivuxolimab. The source is an adult with an advanced solid tumor such as melanoma, head and neck, liver or kidney cancer.

V and J are TRBV19 and TRBJ2-1; 10 nucleotides align to TRBD2. The CDR3 spans 15 residues. V lost 4 bases to trimming and J lost 6 bases; unmatched junction nucleotides: 6. Per germline, CDR1 LNHDA and CDR2 SQIVND (reference sequence). The CDR3 loop reads CASSRLAGVSNEQFF. The CDR3 DNA is TGTGCCAGTAGTAGGCTAGCGGGAGTCTCCAATGAGCAGTTCTTC. The whole variable domain, remainder taken from reference TRBV19 and TRBJ2-1, is DGGITQSPKYLFRKEGQNVTLSCEQNLNHDAMYWYRQDPGQGLRLIYYSQIVNDFQKGDIAEGYSVSREKKESFPLTVTSAQKNPTAFYLCASSRLAGVSNEQFFGPGTRLTVL.

The rearrangement uses TRBV7-2 and TRBJ2-3, with 8 nucleotides matching TRBD2. J lost 4 bases, V lost 2 bases, and 8 bases had no gene match. Germline assignment: CDR1 SGHTA and CDR2 FQGNSA. This CDR3 spans 16 amino acids. The CDR3 loop reads CASSLNPGLAADTQYF. CDR3 in DNA: TGTGCCAGCAGCTTAAATCCCGGACTAGCAGCAGATACGCAGTATTTT.

The chain joins TRBV5-8 to TRBJ2-1; 9 bases map to TRBD2. Germline-derived CDR1 and CDR2 are SGHTS and YDEGEE. V was pared by 2 bases and J by 6 bases, with 6 bases of the junction left unmatched. CDR3 length: 15 amino acids. The CDR3 region has the DNA TGTGCCAGCAGCTTAAGATTAGCGGGAGTCAATGAGCAGTTCTTC. Its protein product is CASSLRLAGVNEQFF.

This clone was recorded once. The chain is built from TRBV7-3 and TRBJ1-1; a weak D match, TRBD1 (5 bases). The CDR3 length is 15 residues. CDR1 and CDR2 (germline): SGHTA, FQGTGA. V was clipped by 2 bases and J by 3 bases, with 13 bases between them. The CDR3 sequence is CASSLDGGADTEAFF. The DNA of the CDR3 is TGTGCCAGCAGCTTAGATGGAGGGGCGGACACTGAAGCTTTCTTT. Variable domain in full (rest from reference TRBV7-3 and TRBJ1-1): GAGVSQTPSNKVTEKGKYVELRCDPISGHTALYWYRQSLGQGPEFLIYFQGTGAADDSGLPNDRFFAVRPEGSVSTLKIQRTERGDSAVYLCASSLDGGADTEAFFGQGTRLTVV.

The chain recombines TRBV10-3 with TRBJ2-7; no clear D gene. Trimming stripped 6 bases from V and 2 bases from J, with 14 bases between. Germline V lookup: CDR1 ENHRY, CDR2 SYGVKD. The CDR3 is 14 amino acids. CDR3 sequence (DNA): TGTGCCATCAGAAAGGCTCCCGAGGCCTACGAGCAGTACTTC. Residues: CAIRKAPEAYEQYF.

The V and J genes are TRBV5-1 and TRBJ1-1, with D possibly being TRBD1 (5 bases). The CDR3 has 14 amino acids. Trimming removed 2 bases at V and 0 bases at J, with 8 bases between. CDR1 and CDR2 from the germline V gene are SGHRS and YFSETQ. As DNA, the CDR3 is TGCGCCAGCAGCTTCGGGACTGTGAACACTGAAGCTTTCTTT. It is translated as CASSFGTVNTEAFF.

The rearrangement joins TRBV6-6 to TRBJ2-3, with 11 bases that match TRBD2. CDR3 length: 15 residues. The V gene's germline CDR1 is MNHNY and CDR2 SVGAGI (reference sequence). V gave up 7 bases and J gave up 3 bases; unmatched junction bases: 6. This CDR3 reads CASNLAGGPTDTQYF. As DNA, the CDR3 is TGTGCCAGCAACTTAGCGGGAGGGCCGACAGATACGCAGTATTTT.

The rearrangement uses TRBV11-2 and TRBJ2-7; TRBD2 matches at 11 bases. Germline V gene data show CDR1 as SGHAT and CDR2 as FQNNGV. V shed 6 bases and J 0 bases; nucleotides not matched to a gene: 1. This CDR3 comprises 14 residues. DNA of the CDR3: TGTGCCAGCAGTACTAGCGGGAGCTCCTACGAGCAGTACTTC. Residues: CASSTSGSSYEQYF.

The genes are TRBV7-9 and TRBJ2-1; TRBD1 or TRBD2 may be the D gene (5 bases each). The CDR3 totals 15 residues. In germline, CDR1 is SEHNR, CDR2 FQNEAQ (reference sequence). V shed 5 bases and J shed 0 bases, with 11 bases lying between them. CDR3 nucleotide sequence: TGTGCCAGCAGCCCTGGGGGAAGCTCCTACAATGAGCAGTTCTTC. This encodes CASSPGGSSYNEQFF. Complete variable domain (other parts from reference TRBV7-9 and TRBJ2-1): DTGVSQNPRHKITKRGQNVTFRCDPISEHNRLYWYRQTLGQGPEFLTYFQNEAQLEKSRLLSDRFSAERPKGSFSTLEIQRTEQGDSAMYLCASSPGGSSYNEQFFGPGTRLTVL.

The J gene is TRBJ2-1, the V gene TRBV11-2; no firm D call. Trimming removed 2 bases at V and 5 bases at J, with 10 bases between. Germline lookup yields CDR1 SGHAT and CDR2 FQNNGV. The CDR3 covers 14 residues. The CDR3 bases are TGTGCCAGCAGCTTAAGGACGAACAACAATGAGCAGTTCTTC. Its translation is CASSLRTNNNEQFF.

This clone came up once. The V call is TRBV4-1, the J call TRBJ2-1; 8 bases align to TRBD1. Germline lookup yields CDR1 MGHRA and CDR2 YSYEKL. This CDR3 is 17 amino acids long. With V trimmed by 2 bases and J by 6 bases, 12 bases remained unmatched. CDR3 sequence (DNA): TGCGCCAGCAGCCAACAGCTCCAGGGGGCGCTTGGCAATGAGCAGTTCTTC. Amino acid sequence: CASSQQLQGALGNEQFF.

V usage is TRBV30 and J usage is TRBJ2-4; 8 bases match TRBD1. The length of the CDR3 is 14 residues. J gave up 9 bases and V 2 bases, and 9 bases lay outside the gene matches. The germline CDR1 and CDR2 sequences are GTSNPN and SVGIG (reference sequence). The CDR3, as DNA: TGTGCCTGGAGTCACGGACAGGGAGGAACCATTCAGTACTTC. Translation: CAWSHGQGGTIQYF.

The chain uses TRBV6-1 and TRBJ2-1; no clear D gene. Germline assignment: CDR1 MNHNS and CDR2 SASEGT. The CDR3 contains 12 residues. Trimming removed 2 bases from V and 7 bases from J, with 6 bases in between. For the CDR3, the DNA is TGTGCCAGCAGTGAATATAGGAATGAGCAGTTCTTC. This codes for CASSEYRNEQFF.

This chain uses TRBV2 with TRBJ1-3, with 10 bases lining up with TRBD1. There are 17 residues in the CDR3. The J segment lost 0 bases and the V segment lost 7 bases, leaving 9 bases of the junction unmatched. Germline V gene lookup returns CDR1 SNHLY and CDR2 FYNNEI. The CDR3 region is CASTRGGQGSSGNTIYF. The CDR3 DNA reads TGTGCCAGCACCAGGGGGGGACAGGGGTCCTCTGGAAACACCATATATTTT.

The V and J genes are TRBV23-1 and TRBJ2-2; 11 nucleotides match TRBD1. TRBV23-1 is annotated as an ORF whose role is uncertain. The CDR3 spans 16 residues. Trimming cost V 2 bases and J 6 bases; bases outside gene matches: 5. CDR3 DNA sequence: TGCGCCAGCAGTCAACGGCCGGGACAGGGGGCCGGGGAGCTGTTTTTT. Amino acid sequence: CASSQRPGQGAGELFF.

The J gene is TRBJ2-3, the V gene TRBV19, with 8 nucleotides matching TRBD1. The length of the CDR3 is 14 residues. V lost 5 bases and J lost 4; bases outside the gene matches: 5. Germline V CDR1 and CDR2: LNHDA, SQIVND (reference sequence). CDR3 sequence (DNA): TGTGCCAGTAGTCACAGGACAGGGCCAGATACGCAGTATTTT. It translates to CASSHRTGPDTQYF.

The chain employs TRBV14 and TRBJ2-6; 9 bases fit TRBD1. The CDR3 has 17 amino acids. V shed 4 bases and J 1 base; nucleotides not matched to a gene: 5. Germline V gene sequence: CDR1 SGHDN, CDR2 FVKESK. The CDR3 region has the DNA TGTGCCAGCAGCCTGACAGGGGGAATTTCTGGGGCCAACGTCCTGACTTTC. Residues: CASSLTGGISGANVLTF.

This clone was recorded only once. The chain joins TRBV19 to TRBJ2-2; 7 bases map to TRBD2. CDR3 length: 14 amino acids. V lost 4 bases to trimming and J lost 6 bases; unmatched junction nucleotides: 5. Germline CDR1 reads LNHDA; CDR2 reads SQIVND (reference sequence). As DNA, the CDR3 is TGTGCCAGTAGTAGGTTCCGGGAGGCCGGGGAGCTGTTTTTT. Its protein product is CASSRFREAGELFF.

This clone appeared once. V usage is TRBV15 and J usage is TRBJ1-2; tentatively, D is TRBD1 (6 bases). The CDR3 runs to 16 residues. CDR1 and CDR2 (germline): LNHNV, YYDKDF (reference sequence). V was trimmed by 0 bases and J by 7 bases, leaving 18 bases between them. The CDR3 loop reads CATSRDRRTDRRGYTF. The CDR3 nucleotides read TGTGCCACCAGCAGAGATCGTCGGACAGATAGACGTGGCTACACCTTC.

CDR3 protein: CASSNQVNTEAFF. CDR3 bases: TGTGCCAGTAGTAACCAAGTGAACACTGAAGCTTTCTTT. The rearrangement joins TRBV19 to TRBJ1-1, with D hard to call. The germline V and J ends were trimmed by 4 bases and 0 bases, with 6 bases remaining between them. The CDR3 is made up of 13 amino acids. Germline loops: CDR1 LNHDA, CDR2 SQIVND (reference sequence).

This chain links TRBV13 with TRBJ2-7; 13 positions agree with TRBD2. Germline loops: CDR1 PRHDT, CDR2 FYEKMQ (reference sequence). J lost 5 bases, V lost 5 bases, and 0 bases had no gene match. CDR3 length equals 13 residues. The chain's CDR3 is CASSGLAGDEQYF. The CDR3 region has the DNA TGTGCCAGCAGCGGACTAGCGGGAGACGAGCAGTACTTC.